Below, one T cell receptor (beta chain) is given with its context. Its specific antigen is unknown. Qualities for individual bases were not recorded, and no much larger clone is one base off. In total, 500 to 700 healthy bone marrow donors made up the cohort. At the time of sampling, every cohort member was nominally healthy, though immune exposures that went unrecorded were likely present. The donor was CMV seronegative and belonged to the group of roughly 330 seronegative cohort members. A peripheral blood sample was collected from each donor, and TCR beta sequencing was performed on peripheral blood mononuclear cells. The Qiagen DNeasy Blood Extraction Kit was used to extract genomic DNA from the blood cell samples. Preparation of the library involved the immunoSEQ multiplex PCR assay. For the multiplex PCR, a mixture combining 60 forward primers for TCR Vbeta segments and 13 reverse primers for TCR Jbeta segments was used. A multiplex PCR assay on genomic DNA amplified the CDR3 region of rearranged TCR beta genes. On the Illumina HiSeq System, the amplified TCR beta libraries were sequenced as 87-base-pair reads. Per the source publication's procedure: A later analysis tallied around 80 million unique TCR beta chains across the 700 or so repertoires, and approximately 11 million of those chains were shared by two or more donors. To remove PCR and sequencing errors, raw reads were error-corrected and collapsed into unique sequences using a nearest-neighbor algorithm that merged closely related sequences. CDR3 sequences were aligned to IMGT reference sequences to assign V, D and J gene segments. For a sequence to be retained, a match of at least six nucleotides was required to both a V gene segment and a J gene segment. A rearrangement counted as productive if the CDR3 had no stop codons and remained in frame with V and J, and every other rearrangement counted as non-productive. CDR3 was defined according to IMGT convention as the region running from the second conserved V-encoded cysteine to the conserved J-encoded phenylalanine. The earlier analysis of about 620 of the donors excluded sequences that lacked an unambiguous match to a single V gene segment. In an earlier analysis of 500 to 750 of the donors, V segments were called functional above 56.7% productive rearrangements and were called segregating when the between-donor standard deviation exceeded 5%. A statistical classification framework was developed to diagnose cytomegalovirus status using the catalog of TCR beta chain sequences. A later analysis assigned V and J genes by comparing TCR nucleotide sequences with IMGT/GENE-DB human TR gene sequences. Using the TCRdist pipeline, a later analysis assigned CDR3 sequences along with most-parsimonious VDJ recombination scenarios. A later analysis defined each TCR beta chain by its CDR3 amino acid sequence plus V-gene family, and excluded reads lacking a unique V-gene family. A later analysis removed nearly 600 highly shared, low-generation-probability nucleotide sequences to deal with suspected cross-contamination and a sequencing artifact. For each public chain, a later analysis derived a clonal expansion index from normalized ranks of inferred template counts within each repertoire. In a later analysis, generation probabilities were computed using a VDJ recombination model fitted to out-of-frame rearrangements, and the results were checked against IGoR. In a later analysis, TCR-TCR, TCR-HLA and TCR-CMV co-occurrence was scored with hypergeometric tests, and a repertoire-size bias correction was applied to TCR pairs. To estimate false discovery rates, a later analysis permuted the HLA or CMV assignments 20 times. A later analysis grouped co-occurring TCRs with DBSCAN, adding TCRdist sequence similarity when clustering within HLA-allele-positive subsets. Co-occurrence clustering excluded repertoires with fewer than 30,000 or more than 120,000 public chains, plus five with anomalous nucleotide sharing. This is the immuneACCESS table as TCRdb keeps it, with only in-frame sequences that have V and J called. A part of the clones is gone; compared with another copy, unresolved V genes explain less than half, and the rest is unexplained. The V and J calls and clone size are taken from that table; D and trimming were inferred from the DNA. Here the sample has about 200,000 clones; 65% to 85% occur a single time. Approximately 1.5% of the sample is taken by the ten largest.

The CDR3 runs 15 residues from the cysteine to the phenylalanine. Just CDR3 DNA is preserved here, 45 bases in frame from base 1. The germline V end is reduced by 2 bases and the J end by 6 bases; junction bases left unmatched: 4. CDR1 and CDR2, per the germline V gene (reference sequence), are SGHNT and YYREEE. The data belong to a study of cytomegalovirus exposure and HLA in healthy donors (dated by TCRdb to 2015 to 2018). As for the study more broadly: An earlier analysis of some 600 of the donors reported over 250 Gb of sequence data and 117 million unique TCR beta sequences obtained from about 170 million T cells. An early release that covered roughly 600 HLA-typed donors contained approximately 300 gigabases of sequencing data and around 80 million unique TCR sequences. The genetic ancestry cluster associated with self-reported Caucasian donors included 70% to 85% of the roughly 400 genotyped donors. The study aimed to test whether cataloging public T cell receptors could reveal signatures of past pathogen exposure. The study profiled the T cell repertoires of more than 500 subjects by immunosequencing and related them to cytomegalovirus serostatus. A separate validation cohort of some 130 different subjects was used in addition to the approximately 610-subject first cohort. To predict cytomegalovirus infection status, the study combined high-throughput TCR immunosequencing, statistical association of individual TCRs with disease status, and machine learning. In a later analysis, previously published TCR beta repertoires from several hundred donors were re-analyzed and high-resolution HLA genotyping was added so that TCR occurrence patterns could be studied. Rather than drawing on any new phenotypic data, the later analysis identified candidate immune exposures from TCR beta sequences and the way those sequences occurred across donors. An earlier analysis of fewer than 750 of the donors used high-throughput TCR beta sequencing to judge whether each TCR beta V gene segment behaved as functional or pseudogenic. Donor age, sex, ethnicity and CMV serostatus were collected together with the repertoire data. Genome-wide SNP genotypes for about three fifths of the roughly 670 donors were used in a later genetic analysis, which treated that subset as a discovery cohort. All discovery cohort repertoires had been generated using a single sequencing platform. Class I and class II HLA loci were covered by the typing at four-digit resolution. Typing coverage differed by locus: A, B, C, DRB1 and DQB1 were typed in about 620-640 donors, DQA1 in roughly 510, DPA1 in around 580, and DPB1 in 450 to 480. Roughly 5 DR-DQ haplotypes were handled as single units for association and clustering, since linkage in the cohort was strong. On average, around 230,000 unique TCR beta nucleotide sequences were sequenced per donor among about 400 genotyped donors of the cohort, with roughly 20% of those sequences being non-productive.

Broad study findings and their caveats: Specific HLA alleles were associated with 15,000 to 20,000 TCR beta sequences at a false discovery rate of 0.05 in a later analysis. A later analysis found that HLA-associated TCR beta chains were more clonally expanded and had lower generation probabilities than equally common non-associated chains. In a later analysis, TCR association rates were found to vary across HLA loci, with the most associated TCRs seen for DRB1 alleles and the fewest for HLA-C alleles. According to the authors, the approach could potentially be generalized to other disease states and immunological phenotypes. Cytomegalovirus status was reported to be diagnosed by the classifier with high specificity and sensitivity in both the original and validation cohorts. In a later genetic analysis, fewer N-insertions in productive TCRs were reported among donors in an Asian-associated ancestry cluster than the roughly 700-donor mean. Because some donors lacked HLA typing at each locus, the association tests relied only on the typed subset. In an earlier analysis of some 500 of the donors, most TCR beta V segments appeared in productive rearrangements about 90% or about 30% of the time, broadly matching IMGT annotations. The sequencing pipeline was judged likely to have produced a cluster of highly shared sequence variants as a technical artifact. In a later genetic analysis, a missense DCLRE1C variant was associated with V-gene and J-gene trimming of TCR beta chains, and the association was replicated in an independent cohort. Across donors, most TCR sequences were observed very rarely, whereas some public TCRs were present in many individuals. Most CMV-associated TCR beta chains appeared to be HLA-restricted in a later analysis, and the HLA associations seemed to be driven largely by CMV exposure. According to a later analysis, parvovirus B19, influenza, CMV and Epstein-Barr virus appeared linked to several top co-occurrence clusters. Immune exposure information for the cohort was limited to CMV serostatus. When HLA alleles, especially DR and DQ, strongly co-occurred, TCR associations were difficult to assign to individual alleles. Some 15 rarely observed V segments, including chromosome 9 orphons, were excluded from the earlier analysis of several hundred of the donors because counts were too low. A further reported finding was that TCR beta sequences accurately predicted the HLA-A and HLA-B alleles for most subjects in the first cohort. A total of fewer than 200 TCR beta chains were listed by the study as associated with cytomegalovirus. Roughly uniform sequencing depth across donors was assumed in presence/absence analyses, although this assumption may not hold. Correlated functional status among segregating V segments might reflect linkage disequilibrium, but an unknown experimental factor could not be ruled out. In vitro tests confirmed that three of the cytomegalovirus-associated TCR beta chains recognize cytomegalovirus antigens. In this cohort, only TCR beta chains were sequenced, and detectable features were limited by the absence of alpha or paired-chain data. Some IMGT-functional V segments, including TRBV6-2 and TRBV6-3, could not be distinguished by the 87-base-pair reads and were therefore excluded.

This chain is built from TRBV5-4 and TRBJ2-1; 11 junctional bases match TRBD2. Sequenced input: PBMCs. The receptor's source is a man over 45 in good health and CMV-seronegative. CDR3 reads: CASSFGGLAGNEQFF. The DNA sequence reads TGTGCCAGCAGCTTTGGAGGACTAGCGGGCAATGAGCAGTTCTTC.